The clone carrying this T cell receptor (beta chain) was observed a few times. TCRdb called the 5' RACE reads again in MiXCR, with one record for every CDR3 protein. The sample has roughly 24,000 distinct CDR3 sequences, approximately 4.5% seen once. The CDR3 runs 18 residues. CDR1 and CDR2 from the germline V gene are LGHNA and YNFKEQ. With 3 bases clipped from V and 6 bases from J, the junction kept 14 bases outside the gene matches. This specimen comes from a study of early T cells in non-severe SARS-CoV-2 infection. Sequencing was carried out using whole blood. The rearrangement links TRBV4-2 to TRBJ2-3, with 11 bases lining up with TRBD2. The receptor was derived from an adult who was a healthcare worker with PCR-confirmed SARS-CoV-2 infection or an uninfected control (not recorded which). In nucleotides, the CDR3 is TGTGCCAGCAGCCAGGTGGGACTAGCGGTTTTGAATGGGGATACGCAGTATTTT. Its translation is CASSQVGLAVLNGDTQYF.